The 22 T cell receptor beta chains reported below all come from one sample, sequenced in a study of blood T cell repertoires in COVID-19. Profiling relied on immunoSEQ multiplex PCR, and the TCRdb table lists in-frame clones only, not all of them. Of around 700,000 clones listed, about 90% are singletons. Sequenced: peripheral blood. The receptors were gathered from a woman between 18 and 29 years old with acute or convalescent COVID-19.

The chain links TRBV10-3 to TRBJ1-3, with D possibly matching TRBD1 (6 bases). This CDR3 region has 13 residues. CDR1 is ENHRY and CDR2 is SYGVKD in the germline V gene. V was shortened by 7 bases and J by 4 bases, with 11 bases between the two germline ends. The CDR3 DNA reads TGTGCCATCACCCGACAGGAGGGAAACACCATATATTTT. Translation: CAITRQEGNTIYF.

This clone was observed at least ten times. V usage is TRBV2 and J usage is TRBJ1-1; D not certain. This CDR3 contains 13 residues. Germline-derived CDR1 and CDR2 are SNHLY and FYNNEI. The V gene lost 3 bases and the J gene lost 0 bases, with 5 bases spanning the gap. The DNA for the CDR3 is TGTGCCAGCAGTGAGAGTGTGAACACTGAAGCTTTCTTT. It yields the protein CASSESVNTEAFF.

The chain recombines TRBV4-3 with TRBJ1-2; D uncertain. The CDR3 runs to 14 residues. The ends were cut back, 0 bases at V and 8 bases at J, with 13 bases in the middle. The germline gives CDR1 LGHNA, CDR2 YSLEER. Here the CDR3 DNA reads TGCGCCAGCAGCCAAGACCCCGTAGCGGACGGCTACACCTTC. Translated, it gives CASSQDPVADGYTF.

J is TRBJ1-1 and V is TRBV11-2, with D tentatively TRBD1 (5 bases). The V end was cut by 2 bases, the J end by 9 bases, with 19 bases between. CDR3 length equals 15 residues. From germline, CDR1 is SGHAT and CDR2 FQNNGV. The CDR3 DNA reads as TGTGCCAGCAGCTTATCCCGGGACTTAAAGGGGAAAGCTTTCTTT. Amino acid sequence: CASSLSRDLKGKAFF. The full variable domain, with the rest looked up from reference TRBV11-2 and TRBJ1-1, is EAGVAQSPRYKIIEKRQSVAFWCNPISGHATLYWYQQILGQGPKLLIQFQNNGVVDDSQLPKDRFSAERLKGVDSTLKIQPAKLEDSAVYLCASSLSRDLKGKAFFGQGTRLTVV.

The CDR3 DNA reads as TGTGCCAGCAGTTACCCGACAACTGAAGCTTTCTTT. The encoded protein is CASSYPTTEAFF. The chain is built from TRBV6-6 and TRBJ1-1; D is undetermined. Trimming removed 2 bases from V and 5 bases from J, with 6 bases in between. Per germline, CDR1 MNHNY and CDR2 SVGAGI (reference sequence). The CDR3 is 12 residues long.

This clone showed up just a few times. The chain employs TRBV7-2 and TRBJ1-5; TRBD1 matches at 7 bases. The CDR3 sequence is 15 residues long. After removal of 5 bases from V and 3 bases from J, the junction contained 7 bases not matched to a gene. CDR1 and CDR2 from the germline V gene are SGHTA and FQGNSA. The CDR3 sequence: CASSPQGDYNQPQHF. CDR3 coding DNA: TGTGCCAGCAGCCCCCAGGGGGATTACAATCAGCCCCAGCATTTT.

J is TRBJ1-2 and V is TRBV7-9; a weak D match, TRBD1 (5 bases). Trimming removed 1 base at V and 4 bases at J, with 10 bases between. The CDR3 covers 14 residues. Germline CDR1 reads SEHNR; CDR2 reads FQNEAQ (reference sequence). CDR3 nucleotide sequence: TGTGCCAGCAGCTTAGAATGGGGGGGCTATGGCTACACCTTC. Residues: CASSLEWGGYGYTF.

The chain uses TRBV3-1 (or the pseudogene TRBV3-2) and TRBJ1-1, with 8 bases fitting TRBD1. The CDR3 runs 16 residues. V lost 4 bases and J lost 1; bases outside the gene matches: 8. Looked up from germline, CDR1 is LGHDT and CDR2 is YNNKEL (reference sequence). CDR3 nucleotides: TGTGCCAGCAGCCTCATAGGAGGGACAGGGAACACTGAAGCTTTCTTT. Its translation: CASSLIGGTGNTEAFF.

The chain joins TRBV9 to TRBJ2-3; TRBD2 might be the D (7 bases). Trimming left V 3 bases short and J 2 bases short, with 16 bases between. Germline V gene data show CDR1 as SGDLS and CDR2 as YYNGEE. This CDR3 contains 16 residues. The CDR3, as DNA: TGTGCCAGCAGCGGCGAGGGGGGGGCTCCCACAGATACGCAGTATTTT. Residues: CASSGEGGAPTDTQYF.

The chain links TRBV3-1 (or the pseudogene TRBV3-2) to TRBJ1-1; D is ambiguous. Trimming shortened V by 0 bases and J by 0 bases, and 11 bases separated the two germline ends. Germline CDR1 and CDR2: LGHDT and YNNKEL (reference sequence). The length of the CDR3 is 16 residues. For the CDR3, the DNA is TGTGCCAGCAGCCAAGATCGCGACACCCTGAACACTGAAGCTTTCTTT. Translation: CASSQDRDTLNTEAFF.

The chain joins TRBV18 to TRBJ1-4; TRBD1 matches at 7 bases. Germline CDR1 and CDR2: KGHSH and LQKENI. The ends lost 3 bases at V and 13 bases at J; junction bases unmatched: 14. The CDR3 consists of 15 residues. CDR3: CASSPDDRETEGLFF. The CDR3 region has the DNA TGTGCCAGCTCACCGGACGACAGGGAAACCGAGGGACTGTTTTTT.

This rearrangement joins TRBV30 to TRBJ2-1; D is unclear. Germline assignment: CDR1 GTSNPN and CDR2 SVGIG (reference sequence). Deletions cut 2 bases from V and 8 bases from J, with 10 bases between. CDR3 size: 12 residues. Written as DNA, the CDR3 is TGTGCCTGGAGTCCCACTACCGATGAGCAGTTCTTC. Translation: CAWSPTTDEQFF.

In its sample, this clone was seen once. This chain connects TRBV25-1 to TRBJ1-1; 7 nucleotides agree with TRBD1. This CDR3 spans 15 amino acids. V lost 0 bases to trimming and J lost 8 bases; unmatched junction nucleotides: 9. Germline V lookup: CDR1 MGHDK, CDR2 SYGVNS. The CDR3 region has the DNA TGTGCCAGCAGTGAATATCAGGGGGTCGGCAGCGAAGCTTTCTTT. This sequence encodes CASSEYQGVGSEAFF.

V and J are TRBV28 and TRBJ1-1, with TRBD1 as a possible D gene (6 bases). Germline V gene data show CDR1 as MDHEN and CDR2 as SYDVKM. V was shortened by 4 bases and J by 1 base, with 7 bases between the two germline ends. This CDR3 region has 13 residues. The CDR3 region has the DNA TGTGCCAGCAGTTCGGACAGGAACACTGAAGCTTTCTTT. It yields the protein CASSSDRNTEAFF.

This rearrangement joins TRBV27 to TRBJ1-2, with unresolved D. V lost 5 bases and J 4 bases, leaving 14 bases between the germline ends. CDR1 and CDR2 (germline): MNHEY, SMNVEV (reference sequence). This CDR3 spans 14 amino acids. This CDR3 reads CASSPTPTFYGYTF. For the CDR3, the DNA is TGTGCCAGCAGTCCGACCCCGACATTCTATGGCTACACCTTC.

V and J are TRBV6-5 and TRBJ1-2, with TRBD1 matching 7 bases. Germline V lookup: CDR1 MNHEY, CDR2 SVGAGI. J gave up 6 bases and V 5 bases, and 12 bases lay outside the gene matches. CDR3 length: 15 residues. CDR3 sequence (DNA): TGTGCCAGCAGTACACGACATCGGGACAGCCATGGCTACACCTTC. Amino acid sequence: CASSTRHRDSHGYTF.

The chain combines TRBV5-1 with TRBJ1-2, with D possibly TRBD1 on 6 matching bases. The V end lost 5 bases, the J end lost 0 bases, and 17 bases lay between the germline ends. CDR1 is SGHRS, CDR2 YFSETQ, per germline. CDR3 size: 16 residues. This CDR3 reads CASSPGHGFSNYGYTF. The CDR3 DNA reads TGCGCCAGCAGTCCGGGACACGGATTTTCTAACTATGGCTACACCTTC.

V gene TRBV27 combines with J gene TRBJ2-2; 7 bases match TRBD2. V lost 1 base and J lost 4; bases outside the gene matches: 3. The CDR3 contains 15 residues. The V gene's germline CDR1 is MNHEY and CDR2 SMNVEV (reference sequence). CDR3 sequence: CASSLFGGTTGELFF. CDR3 bases: TGTGCCAGCAGTTTATTCGGGGGGACCACCGGGGAGCTGTTTTTT.

The chain recombines TRBV6-6 with TRBJ2-1; TRBD1 might be the D (5 bases). Germline V gene sequence: CDR1 MNHNY, CDR2 SVGAGI (reference sequence). V was clipped by 6 bases and J by 3 bases, with 15 bases between them. This CDR3 has 15 amino acids. The CDR3: CASSRREANYNEQFF. CDR3 bases: TGTGCCAGCAGCCGCAGGGAAGCCAACTACAATGAGCAGTTCTTC.

This clone was counted once. The rearrangement uses TRBV28 and TRBJ1-4; a possible D gene is TRBD1 (5 bases). The V and J ends lost 3 bases and 13 bases respectively, with 18 bases between them. This CDR3 has 14 residues. Germline V gene data show CDR1 as MDHEN and CDR2 as SYDVKM. The CDR3 DNA is TGTGCCAGCAGTTTTCTGGGCAGGGAGGATGGACTGTTTTTT. Encoded protein: CASSFLGREDGLFF.

This chain links TRBV7-6 with TRBJ1-2; maybe TRBD1 (5 bases). V lost 4 bases and J 4 bases, leaving 19 bases between the germline ends. This CDR3 region has 16 residues. CDR1 SGHVS and CDR2 FNYEAQ come from the germline V gene. Here the CDR3 reads CASSSTGDPGPYGYTF. CDR3 DNA: TGTGCCAGCAGCTCTACAGGAGACCCGGGCCCCTATGGCTACACCTTC.

The chain recombines TRBV4-1 with TRBJ1-2; a possible D gene is TRBD1 (5 bases). With 7 bases removed from V and 1 base from J, the gap between germline ends came to 19 bases. Germline V gives CDR1 MGHRA, CDR2 YSYEKL. The CDR3 length is 16 residues. CDR3 sequence: CASTYGTGLVNYGYTF. CDR3 nucleotide sequence: TGCGCCAGCACATACGGAACGGGACTCGTTAACTATGGCTACACCTTC.